This paragraph reports one T cell receptor (beta chain). This CDR3 is 14 amino acids long. The J segment lost 7 bases and the V segment lost 6 bases, leaving 8 bases of the junction unmatched. CDR1 and CDR2 from the germline V gene are LNHDA and SQIVND (reference sequence). This entry belongs to a study of shared clonotypes between healthy human individuals. Here immunoSEQ multiplex PCR was the method, and the copy in TCRdb shows in-frame clones only, minus some. The sample holds fewer than 650,000 clones, around three quarters seen once. Sequences were obtained from PBMCs. The sequence was obtained from a woman aged 35 to 49 in good health. Some clones in this sample may be carry-over from other donors' samples. V gene TRBV19 combines with J gene TRBJ1-3; 8 nucleotides line up with TRBD1. CDR3 sequence reads: CASRPDRVPNTIYF. The DNA of the CDR3 is TGTGCCAGTAGACCGGACAGGGTGCCGAACACCATATATTTT.